Following are 28 T cell receptor beta chains from one sample sequenced in a study of cytomegalovirus exposure and HLA in healthy donors. Vbeta (60) and Jbeta (13) primers were used in the PCR. Sequencing was performed with immunoSEQ multiplex PCR; in TCRdb, only in-frame clones are kept and a portion is missing. The table records around 190,000 clones, around 80% of them present only once. Sequencing was done on a sample of PBMCs. The receptors originated from a woman aged 25-40 years in good health and CMV-seropositive.

Only a few counts were recorded for this clone. CDR3 nucleotides: TGTGCCAGCAGCGACTGGACAGGGCCGGATAATTCACCCCTCCACTTT. Translation: CASSDWTGPDNSPLHF. This rearrangement joins TRBV7-6 to TRBJ1-6; 8 bases are shared with TRBD1. This CDR3 spans 16 amino acids. Trimming at V came to 5 bases and at J to 5 bases, leaving 8 bases not matched to a gene. Germline assignment: CDR1 SGHVS and CDR2 FNYEAQ.

This clone was seen a handful of times. The rearrangement joins TRBV2 to TRBJ1-2; D may be TRBD1 (5 bases). CDR1 SNHLY and CDR2 FYNNEI come from the germline V gene. Between the trimmed V and J ends, which lost 2 bases and 5 bases, there was a span of 6 bases. CDR3 size: 12 residues. The CDR3, as DNA: TGTGCCAGCAGTGAATCAGGGTATGGCTACACCTTC. The encoded protein is CASSESGYGYTF.

J is TRBJ1-3 and V is TRBV6-5, with 7 nucleotides matching TRBD1. Germline V lookup: CDR1 MNHEY, CDR2 SVGAGI. With 7 bases clipped from V and 0 bases from J, the junction kept 3 bases outside the gene matches. The CDR3 has 14 residues. This CDR3 is CASKGDSSGNTIYF. CDR3 in DNA: TGTGCCAGCAAAGGGGACAGCTCTGGAAACACCATATATTTT.

For the CDR3, the DNA is TGTGCCAGCAGTGGAAGGGGGAGGGCTAACTATGGCTACACCTTC. Its protein product is CASSGRGRANYGYTF. The chain couples TRBV9 to TRBJ1-2; weak D call: TRBD1 (6 bases). Looked up from germline, CDR1 is SGDLS and CDR2 is YYNGEE. This CDR3 spans 15 amino acids. Between the trimmed V and J ends, which lost 5 bases and 0 bases, there was a span of 14 bases.

This chain joins TRBV9 and TRBJ2-7, with D possibly matching TRBD2 (7 bases). Germline values: CDR1 SGDLS, CDR2 YYNGEE. CDR3 size: 17 residues. V dropped 4 bases and J dropped 0 bases, with 20 bases sitting between them. CDR3 in DNA: TGTGCCAGCAGCCCAAGGGAGGCGGGGGCCTCCTCCTACGAGCAGTACTTC. This codes for CASSPREAGASSYEQYF.

The chain carries TRBV6-5 and TRBJ2-7; D may be TRBD2 (7 bases). The CDR3 spans 15 residues. The germline V gene has CDR1 MNHEY and CDR2 SVGAGI. V shed 2 bases and J shed 2 bases, with 13 bases lying between them. The CDR3 is CASSYGGRGAYEQYF. The CDR3, as DNA: TGTGCCAGCAGTTACGGGGGGAGGGGGGCCTACGAGCAGTACTTC.

The V call is TRBV5-1, the J call TRBJ2-7; TRBD2 aligns across 15 bases. This CDR3 is 18 amino acids long. The germline gives CDR1 SGHRS, CDR2 YFSETQ. V was pared by 3 bases and J by 0 bases, with 7 bases of the junction left unmatched. CDR3: CASSWAGTSGGNSYEQYF. CDR3 nucleotides: TGCGCCAGCAGCTGGGCCGGGACTAGCGGGGGGAACTCCTACGAGCAGTACTTC.

A remark on this clone: Other DNA variants within this sample encode the same CDR3. The chain has TRBV6-5 and TRBJ2-3; D may be TRBD2 (6 bases). The V end lost 1 base, the J end lost 1 base, and 9 bases lay between the germline ends. Germline V gene sequence: CDR1 MNHEY, CDR2 SVGAGI. The CDR3 is 15 residues long. CDR3 sequence: CASSYFPGGTDTQYF. The CDR3 bases are TGTGCCAGCAGTTACTTTCCGGGAGGCACAGATACGCAGTATTTT.

The chain uses TRBV6-5 and TRBJ1-2; D is uncertain. The CDR3 length is 11 residues. The germline CDR1 and CDR2 sequences are MNHEY and SVGAGI. V lost 10 bases, J lost 8 bases, and 14 bases lay in between. Written as DNA, the CDR3 is TGTGCCACCGCGGTGGTCGGCGGCTACACCTTC. Protein sequence: CATAVVGGYTF.

The chain recombines TRBV9 with TRBJ2-2; 7 bases line up with TRBD1. V was pared by 3 bases and J by 7 bases, with 6 bases of the junction left unmatched. The CDR3 length is 14 residues. CDR1 and CDR2 from the germline V gene are SGDLS and YYNGEE. The CDR3 bases are TGTGCCAGCAGCGCACAGGGGTCCGGCGGGGAGCTGTTTTTT. It translates to CASSAQGSGGELFF.

The chain has TRBV18 and TRBJ2-4; tentative D call: TRBD2 (6 bases). V lost 4 bases and J lost 0, with 16 bases in between. The germline V gene has CDR1 KGHSH and CDR2 LQKENI. The CDR3 extends over 17 amino acids. Here the CDR3 DNA reads TGTGCCAGCTCACTCCTCCCGGAGGGCATAGCCAAAAACATTCAGTACTTC. Translated: CASSLLPEGIAKNIQYF.

The chain recombines TRBV10-3 with TRBJ2-7; 7 bases line up with TRBD1. V gave up 6 bases and J gave up 3 bases; unmatched junction bases: 5. The germline V gene has CDR1 ENHRY and CDR2 SYGVKD. The CDR3 length is 13 residues. The CDR3 reads CAIRGDSHYEQYF. The CDR3 DNA is TGTGCCATCAGAGGGGACAGTCACTACGAGCAGTACTTC.

The CDR3 nucleotides read TGTGCCAGCAGCTCCTGGACAGAAGGTGAAGCTTTCTTT. It yields the protein CASSSWTEGEAFF. The gene calls are TRBV7-2 and TRBJ1-1; TRBD1 might be the D (6 bases). Between the trimmed V and J ends, which lost 4 bases and 7 bases, there was a span of 13 bases. This CDR3 region has 13 residues. Germline CDR1 is SGHTA and CDR2 is FQGNSA.

V and J are TRBV9 and TRBJ2-1, with 10 positions matching TRBD2. CDR3 length: 17 amino acids. Per germline, CDR1 SGDLS and CDR2 YYNGEE. The V and J ends lost 3 bases and 9 bases, in that order; junction bases with no gene match: 15. CDR3 coding DNA: TGTGCCAGCAGCGCCCCGCGGGAGCGGGGGGGCCGTGGTGAGCAGTTCTTC. This gives the protein CASSAPRERGGRGEQFF.

The J gene is TRBJ2-3, the V gene TRBV2, with 10 nucleotides matching TRBD2. The V gene end was trimmed by 2 bases and the J gene end by 5 bases; junction bases not matched to a gene: 4. The CDR3 loop spans 15 amino acids. Per the germline V gene, CDR1 is SNHLY and CDR2 is FYNNEI. The CDR3 sequence: CASSESSGGVDTQYF. The CDR3 DNA reads TGTGCCAGCAGTGAATCGAGCGGGGGGGTAGATACGCAGTATTTT.

The rearrangement uses TRBV27 and TRBJ2-1, with TRBD1 matching 10 bases. Germline lookup yields CDR1 MNHEY and CDR2 SMNVEV (reference sequence). This CDR3 region has 15 residues. With 4 bases clipped from V and 4 bases from J, the junction kept 4 bases outside the gene matches. Written as DNA, the CDR3 is TGTGCCAGCAGTTCACCGGGACAGGGGTACAATGAGCAGTTCTTC. Its translation: CASSSPGQGYNEQFF.

V and J are TRBV7-9 and TRBJ2-7, with D perhaps matching TRBD2 (6 bases). The germline V and J ends were trimmed by 3 bases and 3 bases, with 9 bases remaining between them. This CDR3 contains 13 residues. Looked up from germline, CDR1 is SEHNR and CDR2 is FQNEAQ (reference sequence). The CDR3 region is CASSFRDFYEQYF. CDR3 DNA sequence: TGTGCCAGCAGCTTCCGGGACTTCTACGAGCAGTACTTC.

The V and J genes are TRBV5-1 and TRBJ2-7; TRBD2 matches 13 bases. J lost 6 bases, V lost 1 base, and 7 bases had no gene match. CDR3 size: 16 residues. Germline CDR1 SGHRS, CDR2 YFSETQ. CDR3: CASSLRTSGSGGEQYF. For the CDR3, the DNA is TGCGCCAGCAGCTTGAGGACTAGCGGGAGTGGTGGCGAGCAGTACTTC.

V gene TRBV13 combines with J gene TRBJ2-7; D might be TRBD2 (6 bases). The V gene lost 4 bases and the J gene lost 5 bases, with 18 bases spanning the gap. The germline CDR1 and CDR2 sequences are PRHDT and FYEKMQ (reference sequence). The CDR3 loop spans 15 amino acids. The CDR3 loop is CASSSRLRAGNEQYF. The CDR3 DNA reads as TGTGCCAGCAGCTCCCGGTTGAGGGCGGGAAACGAGCAGTACTTC. The full variable domain, rest sourced from reference TRBV13 and TRBJ2-7, is AAGVIQSPRHLIKEKRETATLKCYPIPRHDTVYWYQQGPGQDPQFLISFYEKMQSDKGSIPDRFSAQQFSDYHSELNMSSLELGDSALYFCASSSRLRAGNEQYFGPGTRLTVT.

J is TRBJ2-2 and V is TRBV15; D may be TRBD2 (6 bases). Germline V gene data show CDR1 as LNHNV and CDR2 as YYDKDF (reference sequence). The V end lost 3 bases, the J end lost 5 bases, and 19 bases lay between the germline ends. The CDR3 covers 17 residues. The CDR3 DNA reads TGTGCCACCAGCAGTGACTTTAGCGGCCCCAAAACCGGGGAGCTGTTTTTT. Its translation: CATSSDFSGPKTGELFF. Based on the CDR3 plus reference TRBV15 and TRBJ2-2, the full variable domain is DAMVIQNPRYQVTQFGKPVTLSCSQTLNHNVMYWYQQKSSQAPKLLFHYYDKDFNNEADTPDNFQSRRPNTSFCFLDIRSPGLGDTAMYLCATSSDFSGPKTGELFFGEGSRLTVL.

In this sample, this clone turned up once. CDR3 residues: CASSDSGSSYNEQFF. In DNA, the CDR3 is TGCGCCAGCAGTGATAGCGGCAGCTCCTACAATGAGCAGTTCTTC. The rearrangement joins TRBV10-2 to TRBJ2-1; D might be TRBD2 (6 bases). This CDR3 region has 15 residues. CDR1 and CDR2 (germline): WSHSY, SAAADI. The V and J ends lost 3 bases and 0 bases respectively, with 9 bases between them.

V is TRBV11-2 and J is TRBJ2-5, with TRBD1 as a possible D gene (7 bases). The germline V gene encodes CDR1 SGHAT and CDR2 FQNNGV. CDR3 length equals 17 residues. V was trimmed by 5 bases and J by 2 bases, leaving 21 bases between them. The CDR3 loop reads CASSPQGGAGPQETQYF. CDR3 DNA: TGTGCCAGCAGCCCTCAAGGGGGCGCGGGGCCTCAAGAGACCCAGTACTTC.

As regards this clone: The same CDR3 arises from other DNA sequences in this sample as well. The CDR3 DNA sequence: TGTGCCAGTAGTATACAGGGGAGCAATCAGCCCCAGCATTTT. Translating it yields CASSIQGSNQPQHF. The chain employs TRBV19 and TRBJ1-5; TRBD1 is a possible D gene (6 bases). V lost 2 bases to trimming and J lost 1 base, with 6 bases between them. The CDR3 is made up of 14 amino acids. Germline V gene data show CDR1 as LNHDA and CDR2 as SQIVND (reference sequence).

The count of this clone is one. This chain connects TRBV4-3 to TRBJ1-4, with D maybe TRBD1 (6 bases). V lost 3 bases to trimming and J lost 0 bases, with 14 bases between them. The germline gives CDR1 LGHNA, CDR2 YSLEER. The length of the CDR3 is 17 residues. In DNA, the CDR3 is TGCGCCAGCAGCCAGTCAGGGGCGTCGTCAACTAATGAAAAACTGTTTTTT. This gives the protein CASSQSGASSTNEKLFF.

This clone was recorded only once. This sequence joins TRBV4-3 and TRBJ1-3; no definite D call. The CDR3 contains 16 residues. With 0 bases removed from V and 2 bases from J, the gap between germline ends came to 11 bases. Germline V gene lookup returns CDR1 LGHNA and CDR2 YSLEER. CDR3 DNA: TGCGCCAGCAGCCAAGATTGGCAGGAAGCTGGAAACACCATATATTTT. Translating gives CASSQDWQEAGNTIYF.

The genes are TRBV5-1 and TRBJ1-1; no definite D call. V gave up 0 bases and J gave up 2 bases, with 8 bases separating them. Per the germline V gene, CDR1 is SGHRS and CDR2 is YFSETQ. This CDR3 spans 14 amino acids. CDR3 residues: CASSLEAVNTEAFF. The CDR3, as DNA: TGCGCCAGCAGCTTGGAGGCGGTTAACACTGAAGCTTTCTTT.

This clone appeared a few times. This sequence joins TRBV4-3 and TRBJ1-1; D ambiguous. The germline V gene encodes CDR1 LGHNA and CDR2 YSLEER. V lost 0 bases, J lost 5 bases, and 13 bases lay in between. The CDR3 sequence is 15 residues long. The CDR3 nucleotides read TGCGCCAGCAGCCAAGACGGAACGGGAAGGACTGAAGCTTTCTTT. This codes for CASSQDGTGRTEAFF.

The gene calls are TRBV7-9 and TRBJ2-7; 11 nucleotides align to TRBD2. The germline gives CDR1 SEHNR, CDR2 FQNEAQ (reference sequence). The CDR3 is 15 amino acids. Trimming cost V 6 bases and J 5 bases; bases outside gene matches: 9. The CDR3 loop reads CASSVSGRALDEQYF. CDR3 coding DNA: TGTGCCAGCAGTGTTAGCGGGAGGGCCCTGGACGAGCAGTACTTC.